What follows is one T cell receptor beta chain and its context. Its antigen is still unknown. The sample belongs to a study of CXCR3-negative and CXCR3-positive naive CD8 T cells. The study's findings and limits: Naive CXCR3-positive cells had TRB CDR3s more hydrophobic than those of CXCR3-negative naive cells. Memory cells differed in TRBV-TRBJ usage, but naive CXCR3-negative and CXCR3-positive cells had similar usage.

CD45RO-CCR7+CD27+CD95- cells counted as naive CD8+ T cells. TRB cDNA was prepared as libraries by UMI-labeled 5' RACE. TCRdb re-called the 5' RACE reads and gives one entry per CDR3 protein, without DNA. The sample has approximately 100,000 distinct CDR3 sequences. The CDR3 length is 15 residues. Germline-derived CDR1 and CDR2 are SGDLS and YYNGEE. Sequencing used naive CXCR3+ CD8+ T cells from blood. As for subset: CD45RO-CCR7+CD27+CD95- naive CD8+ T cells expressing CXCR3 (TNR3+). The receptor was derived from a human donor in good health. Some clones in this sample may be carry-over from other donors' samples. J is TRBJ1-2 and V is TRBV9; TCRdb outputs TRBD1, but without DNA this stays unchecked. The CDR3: CASSATSQGNYGYTF.